This TCR beta chain was captured in a study of PD-L1 blockade in urothelial cancer. As to time point: peripheral blood 6 weeks after treatment start. This table comes from immunoSEQ multiplex PCR, and its TCRdb copy is limited to in-frame clones, with some not included. The profile shows 65,000 to 85,000 clones, approximately 90% of them singletons. The clonotype was recovered from a woman of 80 years or more with urothelial cancer. This specimen was PBMCs, taken around atezolizumab (anti-PD-L1) treatment.

The CDR3 spells CATSRGIEGQHELFF. CDR3 nucleotides: TGTGCCACCAGCAGAGGTATTGAAGGACAACACGAACTGTTTTTT. The chain is built from TRBV15 and TRBJ1-4; TRBD1 might be the D (5 bases). The CDR3 contains 15 residues. CDR1 LNHNV and CDR2 YYDKDF come from the germline V gene (reference sequence). V was cut by 1 base and J by 12 bases, with 18 bases left in between.